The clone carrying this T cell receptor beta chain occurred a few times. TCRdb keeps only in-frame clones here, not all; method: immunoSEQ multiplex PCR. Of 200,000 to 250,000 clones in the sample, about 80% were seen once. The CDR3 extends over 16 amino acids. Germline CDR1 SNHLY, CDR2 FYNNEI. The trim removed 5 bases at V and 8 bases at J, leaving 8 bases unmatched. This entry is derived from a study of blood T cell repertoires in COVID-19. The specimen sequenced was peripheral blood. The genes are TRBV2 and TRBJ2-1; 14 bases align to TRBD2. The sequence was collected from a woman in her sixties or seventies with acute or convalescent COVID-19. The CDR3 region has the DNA TGTGCCAGCAGTAGCCGACTAGCGGGGGGGCACGATGAGCAGTTCTTC. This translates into CASSSRLAGGHDEQFF. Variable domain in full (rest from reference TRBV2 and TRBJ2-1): EPEVTQTPSHQVTQMGQEVILRCVPISNHLYFYWYRQILGQKVEFLVSFYNNEISEKSEIFDDQFSVERPDGSNFTLKIRSTKLEDSAMYFCASSSRLAGGHDEQFFGPGTRLTVL.